Given below is one TCR beta chain in context. The CDR3 runs 15 residues. Trimming cost V 4 bases and J 1 base; bases outside gene matches: 5. Germline-derived CDR1 and CDR2 are MGHDK and SYGVNS. Those who participated ranged in age from roughly 18 to 90 years and resided in 20 to 25 US areas. This entry is derived from a study of blood T cell repertoires in COVID-19. Sequencing was performed with immunoSEQ multiplex PCR; in TCRdb, only in-frame clones are kept and a portion is missing. Here the sample spans around 200,000 clones, around 89% being singletons. The chain uses TRBV25-1 and TRBJ1-1, with TRBD1 matching over 8 bases. Sequencing was carried out using PBMCs or T cells enriched from blood (not recorded which). The sequence was obtained from a woman aged 18-29 years who had recovered from COVID-19. CDR3 bases: TGTGCCAGCAGTGTTCAGGGGGCGCGGAACACTGAAGCTTTCTTT. This gives the protein CASSVQGARNTEAFF.